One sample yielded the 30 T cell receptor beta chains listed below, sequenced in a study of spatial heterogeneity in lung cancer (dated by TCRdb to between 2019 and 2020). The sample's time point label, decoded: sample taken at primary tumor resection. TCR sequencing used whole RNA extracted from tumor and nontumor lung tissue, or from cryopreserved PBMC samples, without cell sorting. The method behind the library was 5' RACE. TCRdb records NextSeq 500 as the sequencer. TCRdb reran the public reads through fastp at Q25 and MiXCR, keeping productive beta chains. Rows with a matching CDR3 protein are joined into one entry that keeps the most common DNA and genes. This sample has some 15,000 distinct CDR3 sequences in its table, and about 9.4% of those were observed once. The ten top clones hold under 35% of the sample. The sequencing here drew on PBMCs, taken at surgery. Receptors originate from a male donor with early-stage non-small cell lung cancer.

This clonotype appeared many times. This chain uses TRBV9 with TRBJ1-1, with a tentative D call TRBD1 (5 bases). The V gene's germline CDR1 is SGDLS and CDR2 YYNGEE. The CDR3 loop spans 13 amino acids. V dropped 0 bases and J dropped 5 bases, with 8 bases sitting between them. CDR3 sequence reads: CASSVAGYTEAFF. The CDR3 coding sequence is TGTGCCAGCAGCGTAGCAGGGTATACTGAAGCTTTCTTT.

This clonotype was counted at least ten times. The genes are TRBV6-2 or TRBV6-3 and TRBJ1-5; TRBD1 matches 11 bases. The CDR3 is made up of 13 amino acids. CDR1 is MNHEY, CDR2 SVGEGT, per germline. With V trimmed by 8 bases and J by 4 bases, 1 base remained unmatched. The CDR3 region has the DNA TGTGCCAGCGGGACAGGGGGAAATCAGCCCCAGCATTTT. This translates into CASGTGGNQPQHF.

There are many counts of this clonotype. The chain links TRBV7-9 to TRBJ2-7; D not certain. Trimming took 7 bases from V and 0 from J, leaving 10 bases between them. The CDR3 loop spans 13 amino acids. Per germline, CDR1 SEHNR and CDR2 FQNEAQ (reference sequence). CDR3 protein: CASNRANSYEQYF. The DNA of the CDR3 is TGTGCCAGCAATAGGGCCAACTCCTACGAGCAGTACTTC.

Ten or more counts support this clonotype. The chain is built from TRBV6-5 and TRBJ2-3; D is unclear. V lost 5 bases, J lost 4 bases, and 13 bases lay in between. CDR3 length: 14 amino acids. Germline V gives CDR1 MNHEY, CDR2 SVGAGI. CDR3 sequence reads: CASSRTAFADTQYF. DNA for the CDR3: TGTGCCAGCAGTAGGACGGCCTTCGCAGATACGCAGTATTTT.

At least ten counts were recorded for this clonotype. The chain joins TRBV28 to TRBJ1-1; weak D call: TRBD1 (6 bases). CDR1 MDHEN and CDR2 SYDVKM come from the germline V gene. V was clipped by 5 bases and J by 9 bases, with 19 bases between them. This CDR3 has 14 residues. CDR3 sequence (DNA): TGTGCCAGCAGTCCCCATGGAGGGGGACAAAAAGCTTTCTTT. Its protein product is CASSPHGGGQKAFF.

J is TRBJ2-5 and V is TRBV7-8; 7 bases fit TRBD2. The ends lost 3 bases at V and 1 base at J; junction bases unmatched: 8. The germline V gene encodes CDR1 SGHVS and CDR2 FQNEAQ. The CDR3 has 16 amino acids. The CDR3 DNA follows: TGTGCCAGCAGCTTCGGGCCCCGACTAGCCCAAGAGACCCAGTACTTC. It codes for CASSFGPRLAQETQYF.

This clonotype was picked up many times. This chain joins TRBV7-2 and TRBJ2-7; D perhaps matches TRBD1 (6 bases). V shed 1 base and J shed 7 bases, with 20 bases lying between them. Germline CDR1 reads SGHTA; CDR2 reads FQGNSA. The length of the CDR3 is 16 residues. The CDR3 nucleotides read TGTGCCAGCAGCTTAGATGGCCAGGGGAATTCGGGGGAGCAGTACTTC. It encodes CASSLDGQGNSGEQYF.

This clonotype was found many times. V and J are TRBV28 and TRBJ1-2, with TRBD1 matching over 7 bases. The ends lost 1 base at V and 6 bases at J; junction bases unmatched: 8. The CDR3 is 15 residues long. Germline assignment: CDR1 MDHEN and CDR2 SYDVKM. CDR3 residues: CASSLFGTVMNGYTF. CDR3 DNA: TGTGCCAGCAGTTTATTTGGGACAGTGATGAATGGCTACACCTTC.

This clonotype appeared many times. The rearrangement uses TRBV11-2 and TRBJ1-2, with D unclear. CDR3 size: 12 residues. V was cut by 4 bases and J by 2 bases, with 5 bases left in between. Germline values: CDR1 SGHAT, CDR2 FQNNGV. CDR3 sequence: CASSSRNYGYTF. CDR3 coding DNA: TGTGCCAGCAGCTCAAGGAACTATGGCTACACCTTC.

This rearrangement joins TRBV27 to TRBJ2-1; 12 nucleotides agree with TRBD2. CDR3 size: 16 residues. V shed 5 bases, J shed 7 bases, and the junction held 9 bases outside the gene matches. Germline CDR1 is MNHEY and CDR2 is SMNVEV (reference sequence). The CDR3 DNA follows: TGTGCCAGCAGTGTCCCTAGCGGGAGGGCCGGGAATGAGCAGTTCTTC. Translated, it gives CASSVPSGRAGNEQFF.

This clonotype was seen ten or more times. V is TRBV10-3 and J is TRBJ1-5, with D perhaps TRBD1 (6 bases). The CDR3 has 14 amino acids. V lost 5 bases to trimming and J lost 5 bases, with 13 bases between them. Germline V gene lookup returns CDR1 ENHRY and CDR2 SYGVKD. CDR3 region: CAISPRDTYQPQHF. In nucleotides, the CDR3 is TGTGCCATCAGTCCCCGGGACACCTATCAGCCCCAGCATTTT.

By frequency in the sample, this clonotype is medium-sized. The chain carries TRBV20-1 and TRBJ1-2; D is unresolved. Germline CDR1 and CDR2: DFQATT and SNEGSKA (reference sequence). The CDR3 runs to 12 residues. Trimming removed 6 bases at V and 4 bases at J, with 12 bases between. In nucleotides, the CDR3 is TGCAGTGCCACGTTATACTCCTATGGCTACACCTTC. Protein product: CSATLYSYGYTF.

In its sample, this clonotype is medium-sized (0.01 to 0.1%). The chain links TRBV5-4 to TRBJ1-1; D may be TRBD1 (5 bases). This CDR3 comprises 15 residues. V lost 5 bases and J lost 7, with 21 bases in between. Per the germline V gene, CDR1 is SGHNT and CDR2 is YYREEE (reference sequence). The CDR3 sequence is CASSPNRDPISEAFF. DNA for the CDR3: TGTGCCAGCAGTCCCAACCGGGACCCAATTAGTGAAGCTTTCTTT.

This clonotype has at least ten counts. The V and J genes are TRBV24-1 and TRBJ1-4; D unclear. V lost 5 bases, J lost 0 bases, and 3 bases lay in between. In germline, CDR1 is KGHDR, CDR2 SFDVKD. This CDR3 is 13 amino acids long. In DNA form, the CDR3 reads TGTGCCACCAGTGCCTCAACTAATGAAAAACTGTTTTTT. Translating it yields CATSASTNEKLFF.

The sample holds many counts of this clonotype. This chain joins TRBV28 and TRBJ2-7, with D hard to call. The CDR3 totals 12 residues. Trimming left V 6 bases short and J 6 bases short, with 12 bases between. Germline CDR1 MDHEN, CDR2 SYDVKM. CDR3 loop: CASSQLRVEQYF. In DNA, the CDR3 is TGTGCCAGCAGCCAGCTTCGGGTCGAGCAGTACTTC.

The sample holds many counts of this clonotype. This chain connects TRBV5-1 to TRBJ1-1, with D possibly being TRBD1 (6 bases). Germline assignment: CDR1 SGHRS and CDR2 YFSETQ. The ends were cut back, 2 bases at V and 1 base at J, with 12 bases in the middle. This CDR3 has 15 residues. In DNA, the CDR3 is TGCGCCAGCAGCTTACAGGGAGGTTCGAACACTGAAGCTTTCTTT. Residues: CASSLQGGSNTEAFF.

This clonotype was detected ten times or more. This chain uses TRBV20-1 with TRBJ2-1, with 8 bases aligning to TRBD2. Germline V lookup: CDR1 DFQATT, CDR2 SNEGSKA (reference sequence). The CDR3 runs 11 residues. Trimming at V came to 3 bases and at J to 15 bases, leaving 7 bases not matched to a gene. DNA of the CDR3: TGCAGTGCTAGGAGGGGGACTAGAGGGTTCTTC. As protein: CSARRGTRGFF.

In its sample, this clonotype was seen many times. CDR3 region: CSVEEAENTEAFF. The CDR3 DNA sequence: TGCAGCGTTGAAGAGGCAGAGAACACTGAAGCTTTCTTT. The V and J genes are TRBV29-1 and TRBJ1-1; D is unclear. The V gene lost 0 bases and the J gene lost 1 base, with 6 bases spanning the gap. The CDR3 is made up of 13 amino acids. Germline CDR1 reads SQVTM; CDR2 reads ANQGSEA.

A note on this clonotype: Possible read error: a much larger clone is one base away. The DNA for the CDR3 is TGCAGTGCTAGTTGGGCGCGAGTAGGCGGGGAGCTGTTTTTT. Residues: CSASWARVGGELFF. V gene TRBV20-1 combines with J gene TRBJ2-2; D uncertain. V was shortened by 3 bases and J by 7 bases, with 15 bases between the two germline ends. CDR3 length: 14 residues. Germline loops: CDR1 DFQATT, CDR2 SNEGSKA (reference sequence).

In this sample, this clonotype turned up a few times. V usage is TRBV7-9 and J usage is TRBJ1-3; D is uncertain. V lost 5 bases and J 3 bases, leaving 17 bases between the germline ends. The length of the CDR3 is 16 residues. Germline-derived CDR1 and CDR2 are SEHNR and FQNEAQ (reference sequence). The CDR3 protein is CASSLGGSFYGNTIYF. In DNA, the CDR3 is TGTGCCAGCAGCCTCGGAGGCTCGTTCTATGGAAACACCATATATTTT.

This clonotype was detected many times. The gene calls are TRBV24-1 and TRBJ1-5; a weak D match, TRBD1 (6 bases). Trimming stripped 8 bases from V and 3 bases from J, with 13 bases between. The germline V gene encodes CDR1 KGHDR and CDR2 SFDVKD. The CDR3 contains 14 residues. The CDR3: CATIGQFFNQPQHF. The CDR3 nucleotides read TGTGCCACCATTGGACAGTTCTTCAATCAGCCCCAGCATTTT.

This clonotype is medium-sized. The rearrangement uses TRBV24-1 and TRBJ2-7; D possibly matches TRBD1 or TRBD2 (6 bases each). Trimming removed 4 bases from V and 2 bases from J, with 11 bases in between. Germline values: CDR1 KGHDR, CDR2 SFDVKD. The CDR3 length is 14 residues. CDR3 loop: CATSDGGDTYEQYF. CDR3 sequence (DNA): TGTGCCACCAGTGACGGGGGCGACACCTACGAGCAGTACTTC.

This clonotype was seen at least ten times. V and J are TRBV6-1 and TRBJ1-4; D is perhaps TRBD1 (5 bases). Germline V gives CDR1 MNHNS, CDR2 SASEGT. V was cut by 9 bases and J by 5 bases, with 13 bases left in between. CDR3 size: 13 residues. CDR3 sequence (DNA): TGTGCCAGTTCCGGGACGGAAAATGAAAAACTGTTTTTT. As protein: CASSGTENEKLFF.

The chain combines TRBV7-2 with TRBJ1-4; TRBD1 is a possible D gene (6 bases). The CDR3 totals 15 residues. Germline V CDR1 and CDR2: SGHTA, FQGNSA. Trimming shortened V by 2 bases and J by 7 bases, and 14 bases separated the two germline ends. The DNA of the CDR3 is TGTGCCAGCAGCTTAATGGGGGGCATAGGTGAAAAACTGTTTTTT. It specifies CASSLMGGIGEKLFF.

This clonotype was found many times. The CDR3 DNA sequence: TGTGCCAGCTCACCACGGGCAGGGGATAACACTGAAGCTTTCTTT. Residues: CASSPRAGDNTEAFF. V and J are TRBV18 and TRBJ1-1, with a tentative D call TRBD1 (6 bases). Between the trimmed V and J ends, which lost 1 base and 2 bases, there was a span of 11 bases. The CDR3 is 15 amino acids. The germline gives CDR1 KGHSH, CDR2 LQKENI.

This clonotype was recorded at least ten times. The CDR3 DNA reads as TGTGCCAGCAGCCAAGGAACAGGGGTAAACGAGCAGTACTTC. This gives the protein CASSQGTGVNEQYF. The chain carries TRBV3-1 and TRBJ2-7; 7 nucleotides align to TRBD1. With V trimmed by 1 base and J by 5 bases, 5 bases remained unmatched. The CDR3 consists of 14 residues. CDR1 and CDR2 (germline): LGHDT, YNNKEL (reference sequence).

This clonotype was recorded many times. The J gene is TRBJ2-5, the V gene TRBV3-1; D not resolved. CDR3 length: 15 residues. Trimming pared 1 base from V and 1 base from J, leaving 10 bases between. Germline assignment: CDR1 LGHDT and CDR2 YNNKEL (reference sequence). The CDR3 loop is CASSQVARRQETQYF. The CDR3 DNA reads TGTGCCAGCAGCCAAGTAGCCAGACGCCAAGAGACCCAGTACTTC.

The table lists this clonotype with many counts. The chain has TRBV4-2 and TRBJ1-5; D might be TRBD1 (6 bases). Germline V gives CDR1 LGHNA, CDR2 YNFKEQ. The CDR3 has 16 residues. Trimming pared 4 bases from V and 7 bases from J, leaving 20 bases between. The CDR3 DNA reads TGTGCCAGCAGCCGGACCGGGGGGCAGGGGCAACAGCCCCAGCATTTT. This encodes CASSRTGGQGQQPQHF.

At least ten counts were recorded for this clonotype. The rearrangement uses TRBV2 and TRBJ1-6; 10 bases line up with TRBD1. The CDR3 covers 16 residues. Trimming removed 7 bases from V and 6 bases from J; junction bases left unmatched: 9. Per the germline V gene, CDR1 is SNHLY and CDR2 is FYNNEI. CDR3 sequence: CASKTGGFPVNSPLHF. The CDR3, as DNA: TGTGCCAGCAAGACAGGGGGCTTCCCAGTTAATTCACCCCTCCACTTT. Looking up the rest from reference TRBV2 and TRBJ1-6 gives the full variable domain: EPEVTQTPSHQVTQMGQEVILRCVPISNHLYFYWYRQILGQKVEFLVSFYNNEISEKSEIFDDQFSVERPDGSNFTLKIRSTKLEDSAMYFCASKTGGFPVNSPLHFGNGTRLTVT.

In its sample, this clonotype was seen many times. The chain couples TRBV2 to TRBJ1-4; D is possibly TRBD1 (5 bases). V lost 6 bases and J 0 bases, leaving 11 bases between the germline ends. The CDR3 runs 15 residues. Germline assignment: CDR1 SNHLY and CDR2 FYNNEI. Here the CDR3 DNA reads TGTGCCAGCAGAGCCGACAGTGCAACTAATGAAAAACTGTTTTTT. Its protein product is CASRADSATNEKLFF.